This note documents a single TCR beta chain sequence. Sequencing relied on a cDNA template that was reverse transcribed from extracted RNA. Profiling relied on immunoSEQ multiplex PCR, and the TCRdb table lists in-frame clones only, not all of them. The table lists approximately 200,000 clones, around 56% of them singletons. The treatment: oral pan-JAK inhibitor, 5-10 mg twice daily. This record comes from a study of CD8+ T cells in alopecia areata. Across the study: Each of the treated patients was given oral tofacitinib, 5 to 10 mg twice daily, for moderate-to-severe alopecia areata. Percent affected scalp area, the SALT score, rated treated patients' severity.

The CDR3 length is 11 residues. Germline-derived CDR1 and CDR2 are DFQATT and SNEGSKA (reference sequence). V lost 6 bases, J lost 10 bases, and 6 bases stayed unmatched. Specimen: CD4+ T cells sorted from blood, collected at week 4, from a patient treated with tofacitinib. The receptor comes from a human donor with alopecia areata. The V and J genes are TRBV20-1 and TRBJ2-1; 7 positions match TRBD2. The CDR3 region has the DNA TGCAGTGCCAGGTGGACTAGGGAGCAGTTCTTC. The encoded protein is CSARWTREQFF.